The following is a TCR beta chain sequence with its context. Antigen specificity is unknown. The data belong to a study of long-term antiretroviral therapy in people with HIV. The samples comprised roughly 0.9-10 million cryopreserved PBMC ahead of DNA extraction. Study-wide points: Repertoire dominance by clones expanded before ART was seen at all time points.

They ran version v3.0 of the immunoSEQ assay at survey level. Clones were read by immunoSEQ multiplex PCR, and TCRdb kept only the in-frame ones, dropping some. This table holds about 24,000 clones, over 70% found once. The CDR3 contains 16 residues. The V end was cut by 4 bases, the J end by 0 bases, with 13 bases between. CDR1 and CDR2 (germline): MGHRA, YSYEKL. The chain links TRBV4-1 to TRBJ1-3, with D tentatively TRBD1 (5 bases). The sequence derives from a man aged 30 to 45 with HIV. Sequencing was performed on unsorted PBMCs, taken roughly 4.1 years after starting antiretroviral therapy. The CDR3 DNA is TGCGCCAGCAGCCTCCGGACACCAAGCTCTGGAAACACCATATATTTT. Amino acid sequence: CASSLRTPSSGNTIYF.